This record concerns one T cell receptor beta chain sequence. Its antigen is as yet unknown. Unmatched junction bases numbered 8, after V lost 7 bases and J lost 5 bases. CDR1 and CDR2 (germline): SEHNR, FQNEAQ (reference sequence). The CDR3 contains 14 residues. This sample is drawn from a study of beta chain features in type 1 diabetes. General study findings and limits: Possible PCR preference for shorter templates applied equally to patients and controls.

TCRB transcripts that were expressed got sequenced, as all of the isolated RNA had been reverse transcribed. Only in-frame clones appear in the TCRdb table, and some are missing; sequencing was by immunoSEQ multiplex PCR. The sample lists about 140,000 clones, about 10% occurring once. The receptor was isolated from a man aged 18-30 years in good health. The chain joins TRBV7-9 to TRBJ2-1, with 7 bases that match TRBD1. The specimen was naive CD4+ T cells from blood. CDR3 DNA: TGTGCCAGCACCCCATCGGGACAGCACAATGAGCAGTTCTTC. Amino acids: CASTPSGQHNEQFF. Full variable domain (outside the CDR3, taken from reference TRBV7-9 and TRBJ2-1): DTGVSQNPRHKITKRGQNVTFRCDPISEHNRLYWYRQTLGQGPEFLTYFQNEAQLEKSRLLSDRFSAERPKGSFSTLEIQRTEQGDSAMYLCASTPSGQHNEQFFGPGTRLTVL.